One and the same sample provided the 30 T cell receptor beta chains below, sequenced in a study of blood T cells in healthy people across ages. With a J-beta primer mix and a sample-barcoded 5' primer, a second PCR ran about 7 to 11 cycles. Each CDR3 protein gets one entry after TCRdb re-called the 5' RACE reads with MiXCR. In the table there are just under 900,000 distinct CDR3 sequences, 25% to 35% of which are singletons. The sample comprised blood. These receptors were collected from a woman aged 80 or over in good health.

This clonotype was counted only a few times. Here the CDR3 DNA reads TGTGCCAGCAGTCCTACTAGCGCATTAGCCAAAAACATTCAGTACTTC. It yields the protein CASSPTSALAKNIQYF. This rearrangement joins TRBV2 to TRBJ2-4; 7 nucleotides line up with TRBD2. CDR3 size: 16 residues. J was trimmed by 0 bases and V by 5 bases; bases with no gene match: 7. Germline V lookup: CDR1 SNHLY, CDR2 FYNNEI.

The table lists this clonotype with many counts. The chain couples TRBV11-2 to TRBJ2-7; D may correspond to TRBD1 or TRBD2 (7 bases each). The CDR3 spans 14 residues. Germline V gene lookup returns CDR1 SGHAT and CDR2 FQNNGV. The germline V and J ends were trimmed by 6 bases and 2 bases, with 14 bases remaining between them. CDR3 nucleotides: TGTGCCAGCAGTTCCCAGGGGGGGACCTACGAGCAGTACTTC. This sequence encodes CASSSQGGTYEQYF. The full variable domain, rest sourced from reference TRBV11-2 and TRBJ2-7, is EAGVAQSPRYKIIEKRQSVAFWCNPISGHATLYWYQQILGQGPKLLIQFQNNGVVDDSQLPKDRFSAERLKGVDSTLKIQPAKLEDSAVYLCASSSQGGTYEQYFGPGTRLTVT.

CDR3 sequence (DNA): TGTGCCAGCAGCTTAGGAGCGGGGAACAATGAGCAGTACTTC. Its protein product is CASSLGAGNNEQYF. The gene calls are TRBV7-6 and TRBJ2-1; 7 nucleotides align to TRBD2. The last part of the DNA fits TRBJ2-7 better; the J call may be wrong. The CDR3 runs to 14 residues. Germline V gene sequence: CDR1 SGHVS, CDR2 FNYEAQ.

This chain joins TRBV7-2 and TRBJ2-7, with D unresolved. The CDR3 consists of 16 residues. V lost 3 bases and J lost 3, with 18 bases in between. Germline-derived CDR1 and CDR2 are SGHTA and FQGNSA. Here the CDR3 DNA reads TGTGCCAGCAGCTTGGCCTTCTTAGGCACAGACTACGAGCAGTACTTC. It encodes CASSLAFLGTDYEQYF. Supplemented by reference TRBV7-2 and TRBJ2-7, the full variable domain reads GAGVSQSPSNKVTEKGKDVELRCDPISGHTALYWYRQSLGQGLEFLIYFQGNSAPDKSGLPSDRFSAERTGGSVSTLTIQRTQQEDSAVYLCASSLAFLGTDYEQYFGPGTRLTVT.

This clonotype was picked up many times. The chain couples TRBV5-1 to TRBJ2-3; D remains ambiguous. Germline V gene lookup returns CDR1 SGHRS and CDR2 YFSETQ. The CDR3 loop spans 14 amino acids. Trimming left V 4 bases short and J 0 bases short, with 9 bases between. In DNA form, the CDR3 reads TGCGCCAGCAGCCAGACTTCTAGCACAGATACGCAGTATTTT. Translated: CASSQTSSTDTQYF.

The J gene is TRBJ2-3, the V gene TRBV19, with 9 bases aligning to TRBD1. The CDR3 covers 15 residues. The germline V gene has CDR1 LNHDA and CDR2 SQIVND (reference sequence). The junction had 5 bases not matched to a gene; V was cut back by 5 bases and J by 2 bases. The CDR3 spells CASSLRDRDTDTQYF. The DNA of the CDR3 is TGTGCCAGTAGTCTTCGGGACAGGGACACAGATACGCAGTATTTT.

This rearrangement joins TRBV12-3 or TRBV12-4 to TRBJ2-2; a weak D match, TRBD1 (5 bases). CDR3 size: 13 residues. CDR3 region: CAFRVQTTGELFF. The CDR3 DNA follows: TGTGCTTTCAGGGTGCAAACGACCGGGGAGCTGTTTTTT.

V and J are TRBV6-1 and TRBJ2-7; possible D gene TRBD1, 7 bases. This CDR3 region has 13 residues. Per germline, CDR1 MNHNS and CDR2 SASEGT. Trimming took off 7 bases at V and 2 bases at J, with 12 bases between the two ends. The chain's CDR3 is CASTGDSTYEQYF. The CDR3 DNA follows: TGTGCCAGCACGGGGGACAGTACCTACGAGCAGTACTTC.

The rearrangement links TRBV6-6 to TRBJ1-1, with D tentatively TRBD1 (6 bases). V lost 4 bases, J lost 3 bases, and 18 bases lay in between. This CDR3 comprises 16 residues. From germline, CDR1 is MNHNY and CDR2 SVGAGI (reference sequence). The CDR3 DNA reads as TGTGCCAGCAGTTCGACGGACAGTCCTAAGGACACTGAAGCTTTCTTT. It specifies CASSSTDSPKDTEAFF.

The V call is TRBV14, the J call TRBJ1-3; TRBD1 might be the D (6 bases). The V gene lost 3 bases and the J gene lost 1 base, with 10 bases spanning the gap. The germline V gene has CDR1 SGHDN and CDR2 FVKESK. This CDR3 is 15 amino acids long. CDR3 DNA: TGTGCCAGCAGCCATATACAGGGATCTGGAAACACCATATATTTT. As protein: CASSHIQGSGNTIYF.

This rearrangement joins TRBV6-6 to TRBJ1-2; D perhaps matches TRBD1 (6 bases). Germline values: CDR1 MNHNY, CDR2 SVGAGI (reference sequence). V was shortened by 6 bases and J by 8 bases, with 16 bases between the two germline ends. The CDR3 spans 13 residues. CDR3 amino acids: CASSPGGLLGYTF. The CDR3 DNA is TGTGCCAGCAGCCCGGGGGGGCTACTCGGCTACACCTTC.

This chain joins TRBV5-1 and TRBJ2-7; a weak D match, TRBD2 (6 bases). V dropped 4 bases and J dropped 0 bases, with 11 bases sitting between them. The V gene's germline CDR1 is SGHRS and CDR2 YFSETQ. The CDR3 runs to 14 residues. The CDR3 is CASSEDGSSYEQYF. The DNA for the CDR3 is TGCGCCAGCAGCGAGGACGGGAGCTCCTACGAGCAGTACTTC.

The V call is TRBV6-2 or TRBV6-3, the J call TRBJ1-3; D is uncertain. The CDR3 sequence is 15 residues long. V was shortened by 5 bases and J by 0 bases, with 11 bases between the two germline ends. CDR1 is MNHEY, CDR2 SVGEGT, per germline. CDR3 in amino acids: CASSPLRYSGNTIYF. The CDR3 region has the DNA TGTGCCAGCAGTCCCCTCCGATACTCTGGAAACACCATATATTTT.

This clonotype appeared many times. The CDR3 nucleotides read TGCAGTGCTAGGGGAGGGGTTCCGGCCAACGTCCTGACTTTC. It encodes CSARGGVPANVLTF. The gene calls are TRBV20-1 and TRBJ2-6; 7 bases match TRBD2. V lost 3 bases, J lost 6 bases, and 5 bases stayed unmatched. There are 14 residues in the CDR3. From germline, CDR1 is DFQATT and CDR2 SNEGSKA (reference sequence).

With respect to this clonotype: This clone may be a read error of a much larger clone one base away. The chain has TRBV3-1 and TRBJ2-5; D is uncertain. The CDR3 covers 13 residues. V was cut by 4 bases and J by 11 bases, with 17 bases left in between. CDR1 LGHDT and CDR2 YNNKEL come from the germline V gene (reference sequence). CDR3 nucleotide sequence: TGTGCCAGCAGCCGCCTCATTAACAATGAGCAGTACTTC. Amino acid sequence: CASSRLINNEQYF.

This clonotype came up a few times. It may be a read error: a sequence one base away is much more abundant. Written as DNA, the CDR3 is TGTGCCAGCAGCTTCCGCAACGATTGGCCAGCGGGGGAGCTCGGGCAGTTCTTC. This translates into CASSFRNDWPAGELGQFF. The chain couples TRBV11-2 to TRBJ2-1, with TRBD2 matching over 8 bases. CDR1 is SGHAT, CDR2 FQNNGV, per germline. Unmatched junction bases numbered 22, after V lost 3 bases and J lost 12 bases. The CDR3 extends over 18 amino acids.

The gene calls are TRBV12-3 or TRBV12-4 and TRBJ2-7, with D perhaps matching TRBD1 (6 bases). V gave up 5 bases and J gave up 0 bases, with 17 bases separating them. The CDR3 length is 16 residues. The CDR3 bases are TGTGCCAGCAGTCTAGGGGACACCCGAAGCTCCTACGAGCAGTACTTC. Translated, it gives CASSLGDTRSSYEQYF.

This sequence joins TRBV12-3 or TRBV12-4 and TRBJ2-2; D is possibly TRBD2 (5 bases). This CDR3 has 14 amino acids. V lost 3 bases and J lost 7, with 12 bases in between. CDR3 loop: CASSFSGRLGELFF. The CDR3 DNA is TGTGCCAGCAGTTTCTCTGGGAGACTCGGGGAGCTGTTTTTT.

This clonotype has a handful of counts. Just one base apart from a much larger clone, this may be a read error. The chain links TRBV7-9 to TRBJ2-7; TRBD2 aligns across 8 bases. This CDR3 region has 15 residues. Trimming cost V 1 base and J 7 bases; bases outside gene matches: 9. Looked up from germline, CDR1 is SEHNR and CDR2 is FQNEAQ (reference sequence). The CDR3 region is CASSLVTGAGVEQYF. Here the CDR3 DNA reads TGTGCCAGCAGCTTAGTGACTGGAGCGGGGGTTGAGCAGTACTTC.

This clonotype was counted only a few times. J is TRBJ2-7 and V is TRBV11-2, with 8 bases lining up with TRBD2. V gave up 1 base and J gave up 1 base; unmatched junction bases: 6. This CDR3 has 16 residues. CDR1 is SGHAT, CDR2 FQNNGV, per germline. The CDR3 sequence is CASSLARGGLSYEQYF. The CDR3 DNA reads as TGTGCCAGCAGCTTAGCCCGGGGGGGATTATCCTACGAGCAGTACTTC.

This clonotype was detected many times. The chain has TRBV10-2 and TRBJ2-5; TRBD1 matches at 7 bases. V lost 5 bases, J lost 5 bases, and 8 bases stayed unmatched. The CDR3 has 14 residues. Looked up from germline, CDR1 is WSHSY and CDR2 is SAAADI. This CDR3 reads CASSLTGRDETQYF. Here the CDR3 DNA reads TGCGCCAGCAGTTTGACAGGGAGAGATGAGACCCAGTACTTC.

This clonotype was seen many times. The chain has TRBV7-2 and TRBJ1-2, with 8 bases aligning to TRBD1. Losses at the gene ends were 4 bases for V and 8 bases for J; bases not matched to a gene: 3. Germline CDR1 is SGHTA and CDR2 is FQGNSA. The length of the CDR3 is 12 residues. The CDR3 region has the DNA TGTGCCAGCAGCTGGGACAGGAGGGGCTACACCTTC. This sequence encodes CASSWDRRGYTF. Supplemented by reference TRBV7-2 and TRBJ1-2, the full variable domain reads GAGVSQSPSNKVTEKGKDVELRCDPISGHTALYWYRQSLGQGLEFLIYFQGNSAPDKSGLPSDRFSAERTGGSVSTLTIQRTQQEDSAVYLCASSWDRRGYTFGSGTRLTVV.

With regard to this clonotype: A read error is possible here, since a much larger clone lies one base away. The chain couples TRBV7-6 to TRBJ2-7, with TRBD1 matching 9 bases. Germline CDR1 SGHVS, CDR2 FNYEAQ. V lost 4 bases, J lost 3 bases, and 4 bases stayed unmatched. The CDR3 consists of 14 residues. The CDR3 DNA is TGTGCCAGCAGCTGGGGGACAGGGTTCTACGAGCAGTACTTC. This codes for CASSWGTGFYEQYF.

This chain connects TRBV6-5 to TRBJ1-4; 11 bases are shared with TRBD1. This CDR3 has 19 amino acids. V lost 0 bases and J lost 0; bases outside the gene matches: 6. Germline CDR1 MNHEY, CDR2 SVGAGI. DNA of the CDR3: TGTGCCAGCAGTTACTCGTCGCAGGGACAGGGGGCAACTAATGAAAAACTGTTTTTT. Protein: CASSYSSQGQGATNEKLFF.

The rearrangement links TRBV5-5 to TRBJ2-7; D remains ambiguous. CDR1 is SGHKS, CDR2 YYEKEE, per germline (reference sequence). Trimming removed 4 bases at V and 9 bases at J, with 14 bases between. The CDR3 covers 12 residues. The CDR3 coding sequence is TGTGCCAGCAGCGAGACGGGCCACGGGCAGTACTTC. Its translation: CASSETGHGQYF.

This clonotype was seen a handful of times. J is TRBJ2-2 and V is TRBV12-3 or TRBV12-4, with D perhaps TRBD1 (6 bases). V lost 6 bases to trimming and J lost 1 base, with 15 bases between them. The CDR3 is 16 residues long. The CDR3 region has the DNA TGTGCCAGCAGCCCACAGGGAGCGGTGAACACCGGGGAGCTGTTTTTT. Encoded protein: CASSPQGAVNTGELFF.

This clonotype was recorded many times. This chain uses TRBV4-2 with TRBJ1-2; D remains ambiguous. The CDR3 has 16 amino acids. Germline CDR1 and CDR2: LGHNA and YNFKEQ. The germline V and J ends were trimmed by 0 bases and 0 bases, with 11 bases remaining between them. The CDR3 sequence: CASSQELDGSNYGYTF. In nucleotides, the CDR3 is TGTGCCAGCAGCCAAGAGTTAGACGGCTCTAACTATGGCTACACCTTC.

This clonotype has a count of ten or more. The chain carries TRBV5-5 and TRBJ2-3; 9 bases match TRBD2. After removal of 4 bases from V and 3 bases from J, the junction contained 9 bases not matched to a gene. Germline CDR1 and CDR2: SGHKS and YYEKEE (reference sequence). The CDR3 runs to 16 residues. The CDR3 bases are TGTGCCAGCAGCCAACATAGCGGGAGAAGAACAGATACGCAGTATTTT. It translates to CASSQHSGRRTDTQYF. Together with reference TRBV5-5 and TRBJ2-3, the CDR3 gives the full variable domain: DAGVTQSPTHLIKTRGQQVTLRCSPISGHKSVSWYQQVLGQGPQFIFQYYEKEERGRGNFPDRFSARQFPNYSSELNVNALLLGDSALYLCASSQHSGRRTDTQYFGPGTRLTVL.

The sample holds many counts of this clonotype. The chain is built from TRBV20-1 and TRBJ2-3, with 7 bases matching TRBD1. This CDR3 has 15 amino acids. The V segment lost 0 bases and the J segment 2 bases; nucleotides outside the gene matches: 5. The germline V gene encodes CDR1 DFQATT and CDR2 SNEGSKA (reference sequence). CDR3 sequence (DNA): TGCAGTGCTAGAGATTCACAGGGGTCCACAGATACGCAGTATTTT. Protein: CSARDSQGSTDTQYF.

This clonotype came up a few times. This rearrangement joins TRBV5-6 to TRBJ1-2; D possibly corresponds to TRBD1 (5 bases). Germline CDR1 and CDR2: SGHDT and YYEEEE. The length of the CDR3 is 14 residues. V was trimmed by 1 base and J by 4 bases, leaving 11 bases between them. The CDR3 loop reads CASSLTRGTYGYTF. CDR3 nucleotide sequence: TGTGCCAGCAGCTTGACCAGAGGGACCTATGGCTACACCTTC.